The clone carrying this T cell receptor beta chain has more than one count but fewer than ten. Its antigen is still unknown. CD45RO-negative, CCR7-positively selected cells formed the naive CD8 fraction, excluding terminally differentiated effector memory CD45RA+ cells. The sample is drawn from a study of shared clonotypes between healthy human individuals. About the study: Used for every donor were three CD4 naive, three CD4 memory, two CD8 naive and one CD8 memory plate. General study points: Sharing across four donors was highest in naive CD4 (approximately 5%) and lowest in memory CD8 (approximately 0.4%).

Assay execution proceeded at the deep level. How the authors handled the data: Junction-only immunoSEQ sequences carried no quality scores, so filtering differed. Profiling relied on immunoSEQ multiplex PCR, and the TCRdb table lists in-frame clones only, not all of them. V, J and clone size derive from that table, while D and trimming were established from the DNA sequence. The sample comprises approximately 2,200,000 clones, 85% to 95% of which are singletons, and approximately 1.7% rests with the top ten. Germline V lookup: CDR1 SEHNR, CDR2 FQNEAQ (reference sequence). The CDR3 totals 12 residues. V was cut by 3 bases and J by 1 base, with 3 bases left in between.

The chain uses TRBV7-9 and TRBJ1-1; D remains ambiguous. Material: naive CD8+ T cells from PBMCs. This TCR came from a man between 18 and 35 years old in good health. Some clones in this sample may be carry-over from other donors' samples. CDR3 nucleotide sequence: TGTGCCAGCAGCTTTTGGAACACTGAAGCTTTCTTT. Its protein product is CASSFWNTEAFF.